This T cell receptor (beta chain) was identified during a study of graft-versus-host responses after intestinal transplantation. Here immunoSEQ multiplex PCR was the method, and the copy in TCRdb shows in-frame clones only, minus some. This sample has about 100,000 clones; about 87% occur once, and the top ten carry over 0.55%. CDR3 length equals 15 residues. The germline V gene has CDR1 SGHTA and CDR2 FQGNSA. After removal of 4 bases from V and 0 bases from J, the junction contained 0 bases not matched to a gene. With respect to this clone: Its antigen is undetermined.

The material sequenced was unstimulated CD4+ T cells sorted from spleen or lymph node cells, taken before transplant. V and J are TRBV7-2 and TRBJ2-2, with TRBD2 matching over 9 bases. The source of this sequence is a human donor who was the organ donor for an intestinal transplant. CDR3 coding DNA: TGTGCCAGCAGCTCTAGCGGGACGAACACCGGGGAGCTGTTTTTT. Translation: CASSSSGTNTGELFF.